A selection of T cell receptor beta chains follows, all from one sample in a study of memory CD4+ T cells and cytomegalovirus serostatus. Measured with immunoSEQ multiplex PCR; TCRdb has only the in-frame clones, and not every one. The table shows about 40,000 clones, with around 80% occurring only once. The sample comprised memory CD4+ T cells from blood. These receptors originate from an adult in good health and CMV-seronegative. Both conserved end residues are part of each CDR3. A D gene is named only where the DNA matches it firmly. The size field is filled for only some rows; it gives once, few, many or a size class.

>TRBV29-1|TRBJ2-7|.|.
CSVTGTPFSYEQYF
TGCAGCGTAACCGGGACTCCCTTTTCCTACGAGCAGTACTTC
>TRBV5-8|TRBJ1-2|.|.
CASSREYGYTF
TGTGCCAGCAGTCGGGAATATGGCTACACCTTC
>TRBV5-5|TRBJ2-2|.|.
CASSLTIREYTGELFF
TGTGCCAGCAGCTTGACGATCAGGGAATACACCGGGGAGCTGTTTTTT
>TRBV7-9|TRBJ2-2|.|.
CASSPSGRDTGELFF
TGTGCCAGCAGCCCGTCGGGTAGGGACACCGGGGAGCTGTTTTTT
>TRBV2|TRBJ2-1|.|.
CASSGGSTSLQFF
TGTGCCAGCAGTGGAGGGTCCACCTCCCTACAGTTCTTC
>TRBV19|TRBJ1-2|.|.
CASSIRVGYGYTF
TGTGCCAGTAGTATAAGAGTGGGGTATGGCTACACCTTC
>TRBV4-3|TRBJ1-5|.|.
CASSQDSGGYQPQHF
TGCGCCAGCAGCCAAGATTCGGGGGGTTATCAGCCCCAGCATTTT
>TRBV10-2|TRBJ1-3|.|.
CASTLSGTGNTIYF
TGCGCCAGCACCCTATCGGGGACAGGAAACACCATATATTTT
>TRBV7-2|TRBJ2-3|.|.
CASSLVFTDTQYF
TGTGCCAGCAGCTTAGTTTTCACAGATACGCAGTATTTT
>TRBV11-2|TRBJ2-3|.|.
CASSLWTGSQYF
TGTGCCAGCAGCTTATGGACGGGCTCGCAGTATTTT
>TRBV9|TRBJ2-7|.|few
CASSGEPRFGPYEQYF
TGTGCCAGCAGCGGAGAGCCCCGGTTTGGGCCCTACGAGCAGTACTTC
>TRBV7-6|TRBJ2-2|TRBD1|medium-sized
CASSPGQPHNTGELFF
TGTGCCAGCAGCCCGGGACAGCCTCATAACACCGGGGAGCTGTTTTTT
>TRBV29-1|TRBJ2-7|.|.
CSVEASGSGEQYF
TGCAGCGTTGAAGCATCGGGGTCTGGGGAGCAGTACTTC
>TRBV7-9|TRBJ1-1|.|once
CASSPGGGITEAFF
TGTGCCAGCAGCCCAGGAGGAGGGATCACTGAAGCTTTCTTT
>TRBV5-4|TRBJ2-1|TRBD2|.
CASSLGLADYNEQFF
TGTGCCAGCAGCTTGGGACTAGCGGACTACAATGAGCAGTTCTTC
>TRBV4-3|TRBJ1-5|.|.
CASSQTGGGQPQHF
TGCGCCAGCAGCCAAACAGGCGGCGGTCAGCCCCAGCATTTT
>TRBV19|TRBJ2-5|TRBD2|.
CASSIGLAPLRETQYF
TGTGCCAGTAGTATAGGACTAGCGCCTCTGAGAGAGACCCAGTACTTC
>TRBV7-6|TRBJ2-5|TRBD2|.
CASSLAPTSGTPQETQYF
TGTGCCAGCAGCTTAGCCCCGACTAGCGGGACGCCCCAAGAGACCCAGTACTTC
>TRBV29-1|TRBJ2-3|.|once
CSVESPGGPDTQYF
TGCAGCGTTGAGTCCCCCGGGGGGCCAGATACGCAGTATTTT
>TRBV30|TRBJ1-1|.|.
CAWSRGIVNTEAFF
TGTGCCTGGAGTAGGGGTATTGTTAACACTGAAGCTTTCTTT
>TRBV29-1|TRBJ1-1|.|.
CSVEAPTGTEAFF
TGCAGCGTTGAAGCCCCGACGGGTACTGAAGCTTTCTTT
>TRBV11-2|TRBJ2-1|.|.
CASSPQGSYNEQFF
TGTGCCAGCAGCCCCCAAGGGTCCTACAATGAGCAGTTCTTC
>TRBV6-5|TRBJ1-1|.|.
CASSYRVGVTFF
TGTGCCAGCAGTTACCGGGTCGGAGTTACTTTCTTT
>TRBV7-3|TRBJ2-1|TRBD2|few
CASSLTGRAAGTSGIEQFF
TGTGCCAGCAGCTTAACTGGTCGGGCAGCTGGGACTAGCGGGATAGAGCAGTTCTTC
>TRBV29-1|TRBJ2-7|.|.
CSAQYRDDGEQYF
TGCAGCGCGCAATACCGGGACGATGGGGAGCAGTACTTC
>TRBV30|TRBJ2-2|.|.
CAWSVRSGELFF
TGTGCCTGGAGTGTACGGTCCGGGGAGCTGTTTTTT
>TRBV7-2|TRBJ2-2|TRBD2|.
CASSLGYLAGGKRTGELFF
TGTGCCAGCAGCTTAGGCTACCTAGCGGGAGGGAAGAGGACCGGGGAGCTGTTTTTT
>TRBV2|TRBJ2-2|.|once
CASSAVLAGELFF
TGTGCCAGCAGTGCTGTGCTGGCCGGGGAGCTGTTTTTT
>TRBV5-4|TRBJ2-3|TRBD2|.
CASSLRLAGTDTQYF
TGTGCCAGCAGCTTACGACTAGCGGGCACAGATACGCAGTATTTT
>TRBV28|TRBJ2-2|.|.
CASSLGYGNTGELFF
TGTGCCAGCAGTTTAGGGTATGGGAACACCGGGGAGCTGTTTTTT
>TRBV6-5|TRBJ2-7|.|.
CASSRPGYEQYF
TGTGCCAGCAGTCGTCCGGGGTACGAGCAGTACTTC
>TRBV4-1|TRBJ1-5|TRBD1|few
CASSHSPGQVGQPQHF
TGCGCCAGCAGCCACTCCCCTGGACAGGTGGGTCAGCCCCAGCATTTT
>TRBV6-1|TRBJ2-5|TRBD1|.
CASGPGQGAWETQYF
TGTGCCAGCGGCCCGGGACAGGGGGCTTGGGAGACCCAGTACTTC
>TRBV28|TRBJ2-2|.|.
CASSSRTGELFF
TGTGCCAGCAGCAGCAGAACCGGGGAGCTGTTTTTT